This TCR beta chain originates from a study of response to subunit inactivated influenza vaccine (dated by TCRdb to 2016 to 2019). Study-wide context: The study used deep quantitative T cell receptor repertoire profiling to track responses to a trivalent subunit inactivated influenza vaccine. Study-wide conclusions, independent of this receptor: It was suggested by the authors that each seasonal influenza vaccination may recruit only a limited number of new T cells.

The library came from RT-PCR. The sample was run on an Illumina HiSeq 2500. In TCRdb, the public reads were trimmed at Q25 with fastp and aligned with MiXCR, with productive beta chains retained. Every entry covers one CDR3 protein and lists the most common genes and DNA from its rows. Recorded for this sample are 490,000 or so distinct CDR3 sequences; roughly 8.2% of them occurred a single time. The ten largest clones add up to 10% to 15% of the sample. Trimming at the junction amounts to 6 bases on V and 1 base on J, and the germline ends lie 12 bases apart. From the cysteine through the phenylalanine, the CDR3 covers 14 amino acids. The DNA shown is the 42-base CDR3, in frame from base 1. Worth noting for this clonotype: The antigen it binds to is not known. The record has no base qualities; no much larger clone is one base away.

In this chain, TRBV12-3 or TRBV12-4 is recombined with TRBJ2-5, with TRBD1 perhaps the D gene, on 6 matching bases. Sequenced material: PBMCs from blood, taken about 23 months after vaccination. This TCR was sampled from a man in his fifties or sixties who received an inactivated influenza vaccine. Donor details come from another sample of the same person, matched by shared clones. The DNA sequence is TGTGCCAGCAGCCCAGGGACACCCCAAGAGACCCAGTACTTC. Its protein reads: CASSPGTPQETQYF.